Each of the 22 T cell receptor beta chains below was sequenced from the same sample in a study of human T cells and chemical hapten exposure. TCRdb reanalysed the RACE reads using MiXCR and keeps one entry per CDR3 protein. This table holds 35,000 or so distinct CDR3 sequences, about a tenth found once. Indicated time point: pre-sensitization, week 0. Noted treatment: therapeutic diphenylcyclopropenone sensitization with weekly scalp DPC. Unfractionated whole blood served as the source for total RNA extraction. The sample consisted of whole blood, taken in connection with sensitization to the hapten diphenylcyclopropenone (DPC). The receptors originated from a man aged 50-59 years with alopecia areata. Some clones in this sample may be carry-over from other donors' samples.

The sample holds many counts of this clonotype. The rearrangement uses TRBV24-1 and TRBJ1-2; 8 bases match TRBD1. Germline CDR1 is KGHDR and CDR2 is SFDVKD. The CDR3 totals 14 residues. V shed 3 bases and J 8 bases; nucleotides not matched to a gene: 7. The CDR3 DNA reads TGTGCCACCAGTGATGGACAGGGATTACGCGGCTACACCTTC. Amino acids: CATSDGQGLRGYTF.

This clonotype was found many times. The rearrangement links TRBV12-3 or TRBV12-4 to TRBJ2-1; maybe TRBD1 (6 bases). The CDR3 has 15 amino acids. V shed 6 bases and J shed 7 bases, with 19 bases lying between them. In nucleotides, the CDR3 is TGTGCCAGCAGCCCGGGACAACTAAGGGCTAATGAGCAGTTCTTC. It encodes CASSPGQLRANEQFF.

This chain links TRBV29-1 with TRBJ2-7; D unclear. The ends were cut back, 0 bases at V and 1 base at J, with 7 bases in the middle. The CDR3 has 13 amino acids. Germline CDR1 reads SQVTM; CDR2 reads ANQGSEA. The CDR3 is CSVEDQMSYEQYF. In nucleotides, the CDR3 is TGCAGCGTTGAAGATCAGATGTCCTACGAGCAGTACTTC.

This clonotype turned up a few times. The DNA of the CDR3 is TGTGCCAGCAGTTTGGACAGGGGCCGCTATGGCTACACCTTC. Amino acid sequence: CASSLDRGRYGYTF. The chain links TRBV6-5 to TRBJ1-2; 9 nucleotides agree with TRBD1. J was trimmed by 4 bases and V by 4 bases; bases with no gene match: 4. From germline, CDR1 is MNHEY and CDR2 SVGAGI. The CDR3 extends over 14 amino acids.

Ten or more counts support this clonotype. The V and J genes are TRBV29-1 and TRBJ2-7; 10 positions agree with TRBD1. Germline lookup yields CDR1 SQVTM and CDR2 ANQGSEA. CDR3 size: 12 residues. V was pared by 4 bases and J by 5 bases, with 2 bases of the junction left unmatched. The CDR3 reads CSVGQGANEQYF. CDR3 nucleotide sequence: TGCAGCGTTGGACAGGGGGCGAACGAGCAGTACTTC.

This clonotype was picked up many times. DNA of the CDR3: TGTGCCAGCAGCCCCCCTAACTACCCCTTACGGGAGACCCAGTACTTC. Encoded protein: CASSPPNYPLRETQYF. The gene calls are TRBV11-2 and TRBJ2-5; D uncertain. CDR1 is SGHAT and CDR2 is FQNNGV in the germline V gene. Between the trimmed V and J ends, which lost 5 bases and 5 bases, there was a span of 21 bases. This CDR3 has 16 amino acids.

This clonotype has at least ten counts. The V and J genes are TRBV5-1 and TRBJ1-1; D call uncertain. V lost 3 bases and J 6 bases, leaving 9 bases between the germline ends. CDR1 is SGHRS, CDR2 YFSETQ, per germline. The CDR3 consists of 12 residues. The CDR3 nucleotides are TGCGCCAGCAGCTCCGGTCGGGCTGAAGCTTTCTTT. Its translation: CASSSGRAEAFF. The full variable domain, rest sourced from reference TRBV5-1 and TRBJ1-1, is KAGVTQTPRYLIKTRGQQVTLSCSPISGHRSVSWYQQTPGQGLQFLFEYFSETQRNKGNFPGRFSGRQFSNSRSEMNVSTLELGDSALYLCASSSGRAEAFFGQGTRLTVV.

This clonotype was seen ten or more times. This sequence joins TRBV29-1 and TRBJ2-2, with 7 nucleotides matching TRBD2. V lost 4 bases to trimming and J lost 5 bases; unmatched junction nucleotides: 1. The germline V gene encodes CDR1 SQVTM and CDR2 ANQGSEA. This CDR3 comprises 12 residues. The CDR3 protein is CSVAGGTGELFF. Written as DNA, the CDR3 is TGCAGCGTTGCGGGAGGAACCGGGGAGCTGTTTTTT.

This clonotype was seen repeatedly, ten times or more. V usage is TRBV28 and J usage is TRBJ2-3; 8 positions match TRBD1. Losses at the gene ends were 7 bases for V and 0 bases for J; bases not matched to a gene: 12. CDR1 is MDHEN, CDR2 SYDVKM, per germline. The CDR3 covers 17 residues. The CDR3 loop reads CASNPSPGGASTDTQYF. CDR3 sequence (DNA): TGTGCCAGCAATCCTAGCCCAGGGGGCGCTAGCACAGATACGCAGTATTTT.

This clonotype was observed many times. This chain connects TRBV11-3 to TRBJ2-1, with TRBD2 matching 9 bases. The J segment lost 5 bases and the V segment lost 5 bases, leaving 4 bases of the junction unmatched. CDR1 is SGHNT, CDR2 YENEEA, per germline. The length of the CDR3 is 14 residues. DNA for the CDR3: TGTGCCAGCAGCCCGGGACTAGCCCACAATGAGCAGTTCTTC. It translates to CASSPGLAHNEQFF.

The CDR3 nucleotides are TGTGCCAGCAGCTTACGGGGCCTCTACGAGCAGTACTTC. Translated, it gives CASSLRGLYEQYF. The chain is built from TRBV7-2 and TRBJ2-7; either TRBD1 or TRBD2 may supply D (5 bases each). Germline V gene data show CDR1 as SGHTA and CDR2 as FQGNSA. The germline V and J ends were trimmed by 2 bases and 3 bases, with 8 bases remaining between them. The CDR3 loop spans 13 amino acids. Looking up the rest from reference TRBV7-2 and TRBJ2-7 gives the full variable domain: GAGVSQSPSNKVTEKGKDVELRCDPISGHTALYWYRQSLGQGLEFLIYFQGNSAPDKSGLPSDRFSAERTGGSVSTLTIQRTQQEDSAVYLCASSLRGLYEQYFGPGTRLTVT.

The chain links TRBV10-2 to TRBJ2-2, with D perhaps being TRBD1 or TRBD2 (6 bases each). Germline-derived CDR1 and CDR2 are WSHSY and SAAADI. The V gene lost 8 bases and the J gene lost 4 bases, with 11 bases spanning the gap. The CDR3 totals 13 residues. This CDR3 is CASGGGGTGELFF. The CDR3 nucleotides are TGCGCCAGCGGAGGAGGGGGCACCGGGGAGCTGTTTTTT.

The table lists this clonotype with a count of one. Being one base from a much bigger clone, this may be a read error. The J gene is TRBJ2-7, the V gene TRBV2; D uncertain. This CDR3 contains 14 residues. The germline V and J ends were trimmed by 1 base and 4 bases, with 11 bases remaining between them. Germline V gene lookup returns CDR1 SNHLY and CDR2 FYNNEI. DNA for the CDR3: TGTGCCAGCAGTGAAGACCCGTTTTTTTACGAGCAGTACTTC. Translated, it gives CASSEDPFFYEQYF.

This clonotype was seen a few times. V and J are TRBV3-1 and TRBJ1-5, with D perhaps matching TRBD1 (5 bases). This CDR3 region has 14 residues. V lost 4 bases and J lost 7, with 14 bases in between. CDR1 is LGHDT and CDR2 is YNNKEL in the germline V gene (reference sequence). CDR3 region: CASSPKAGRQPQHF. CDR3 nucleotides: TGTGCCAGCAGCCCCAAGGCAGGGCGGCAGCCCCAGCATTTT.

This clonotype appeared a few times. This rearrangement joins TRBV28 to TRBJ2-3, with 8 bases lining up with TRBD1. Germline CDR1 is MDHEN and CDR2 is SYDVKM. With 4 bases clipped from V and 2 bases from J, the junction kept 5 bases outside the gene matches. The CDR3 loop spans 15 amino acids. CDR3 nucleotides: TGTGCCAGCAGTTCAAGGGACAGGTTCACAGATACGCAGTATTTT. Translated, it gives CASSSRDRFTDTQYF.

This clonotype was seen many times. V is TRBV20-1 and J is TRBJ2-1; the D call may be TRBD1 or TRBD2 (5 bases each). Trimming took off 5 bases at V and 9 bases at J, with 20 bases between the two ends. CDR3 length: 14 residues. CDR1 and CDR2 from the germline V gene are DFQATT and SNEGSKA (reference sequence). The DNA of the CDR3 is TGCAGTGCTCCCCTAACGGGACGAAGGGGTGAGCAGTTCTTC. This encodes CSAPLTGRRGEQFF.

This clonotype was recorded at least ten times. The chain has TRBV7-9 and TRBJ2-7; D call uncertain. Germline values: CDR1 SEHNR, CDR2 FQNEAQ (reference sequence). Deletions cut 2 bases from V and 6 bases from J, with 14 bases between. The CDR3 extends over 14 amino acids. CDR3 nucleotides: TGTGCCAGCAGCTTACTTACTGGGATAAGCGAGCAGTACTTC. This codes for CASSLLTGISEQYF. The full variable domain, in which reference TRBV7-9 and TRBJ2-7 provide the parts outside the CDR3, is DTGVSQNPRHKITKRGQNVTFRCDPISEHNRLYWYRQTLGQGPEFLTYFQNEAQLEKSRLLSDRFSAERPKGSFSTLEIQRTEQGDSAMYLCASSLLTGISEQYFGPGTRLTVT.

This clonotype was recorded at least ten times. This chain links TRBV20-1 with TRBJ1-1; the match to TRBD1 covers 7 bases. Unmatched junction bases numbered 9, after V lost 4 bases and J lost 4 bases. Looked up from germline, CDR1 is DFQATT and CDR2 is SNEGSKA (reference sequence). This CDR3 comprises 14 residues. The CDR3 region has the DNA TGCAGTGCTAAACACAGGGGACGAAGCACTGAAGCTTTCTTT. Translating gives CSAKHRGRSTEAFF.

J is TRBJ2-1 and V is TRBV2; 9 positions match TRBD1. The V segment lost 4 bases and the J segment 2 bases; nucleotides outside the gene matches: 0. CDR1 and CDR2 from the germline V gene are SNHLY and FYNNEI. This CDR3 contains 14 residues. CDR3 protein: CASSGDRAYNEQFF. For the CDR3, the DNA is TGTGCCAGCAGTGGGGACAGGGCCTACAATGAGCAGTTCTTC.

In this sample, this clonotype turned up a few times. The V call is TRBV28, the J call TRBJ1-1, with D unresolved. This CDR3 spans 13 amino acids. The V end was cut by 6 bases, the J end by 1 base, with 9 bases between. The V gene's germline CDR1 is MDHEN and CDR2 SYDVKM. DNA of the CDR3: TGTGCCAGCAGCCGGGCGGAGAACACTGAAGCTTTCTTT. This codes for CASSRAENTEAFF.

This clonotype appeared many times. This chain connects TRBV7-2 to TRBJ1-3; D gene unclear. Trimming stripped 6 bases from V and 5 bases from J, with 17 bases between. Per the germline V gene, CDR1 is SGHTA and CDR2 is FQGNSA. This CDR3 region has 15 residues. The CDR3 sequence is CASRVKAGTRNTIYF. CDR3 sequence (DNA): TGTGCCAGCAGGGTTAAGGCAGGAACAAGAAACACCATATATTTT.

This clonotype came up many times. The V gene is TRBV6-4, the J gene TRBJ2-1, with 7 bases matching TRBD2. Germline CDR1 MRHNA, CDR2 SNTAGT. The CDR3 sequence is 15 residues long. V lost 0 bases, J lost 1 base, and 0 bases stayed unmatched. The CDR3 bases are TGTGCCAGCAGTGACTCTAGCGGGTCCTACAATGAGCAGTTCTTC. Protein: CASSDSSGSYNEQFF.